Below are 32 T cell receptor beta chains sequenced from a single sample in a study of T cells in Graves' hyperthyroidism and ophthalmopathy. The source material, RNA transcripts, was used to amplify TCR beta CDR3 regions. A set of HTBI primers served as the primers for a first-round RT-PCR of the TCR CDR3. TCRdb ran MiXCR on the multiplex PCR reads and lists one entry per CDR3 protein. The sample records around 190,000 distinct CDR3 sequences, about a sixth being singletons. Sequenced input: blood. These receptors all come from a woman aged 45-59 years with Graves' hyperthyroidism.

In this sample, this clonotype turned up many times. The rearrangement joins TRBV6-1 to TRBJ2-7; 7 positions agree with TRBD2. Trimming removed 2 bases from V and 2 bases from J; junction bases left unmatched: 3. The CDR3 has 14 amino acids. Germline loops: CDR1 MNHNS, CDR2 SASEGT. CDR3: CASSETGLPYEQYF. In nucleotides, the CDR3 is TGTGCCAGCAGTGAAACGGGACTACCCTACGAGCAGTACTTC.

Ten or more counts support this clonotype. The rearrangement uses TRBV10-2 and TRBJ2-1, with 7 bases fitting TRBD2. With 1 base clipped from V and 6 bases from J, the junction kept 6 bases outside the gene matches. CDR3 length: 15 residues. Germline V gene lookup returns CDR1 WSHSY and CDR2 SAAADI. The DNA for the CDR3 is TGCGCCAGCAGTGAGTTGGGAGGGCCGGGCAATGAGCAGTTCTTC. This sequence encodes CASSELGGPGNEQFF.

The table lists this clonotype with a count of one. V and J are TRBV7-2 and TRBJ2-5; 16 nucleotides match TRBD2. This CDR3 is built from 16 residues. The germline gives CDR1 SGHTA, CDR2 FQGNSA. J gave up 5 bases and V 4 bases, and 4 bases lay outside the gene matches. The CDR3 sequence: CASSSGLAGGWETQYF. The CDR3, as DNA: TGTGCCAGCAGCTCGGGACTAGCGGGAGGGTGGGAGACCCAGTACTTC.

This clonotype was detected many times. V is TRBV5-6 and J is TRBJ1-5; possibly TRBD1 for D (5 bases). The CDR3 is made up of 16 amino acids. V was pared by 1 base and J by 5 bases, with 16 bases between. From germline, CDR1 is SGHDT and CDR2 YYEEEE. The CDR3 DNA reads as TGTGCCAGCAGCTTGTTTATGTGGGACGGGCATCAGCCCCAGCATTTT. Protein product: CASSLFMWDGHQPQHF.

This clonotype was seen many times. The chain is built from TRBV20-1 and TRBJ2-1, with 8 bases fitting TRBD2. Germline V lookup: CDR1 DFQATT, CDR2 SNEGSKA (reference sequence). Trimming at V came to 5 bases and at J to 3 bases, leaving 15 bases not matched to a gene. This CDR3 contains 17 residues. CDR3 bases: TGCAGTGCTGATCGTTCCGGGACTAGGTTACGCTACAATGAGCAGTTCTTC. This encodes CSADRSGTRLRYNEQFF.

This clonotype was counted ten times or more. The chain employs TRBV28 and TRBJ2-2, with D possibly TRBD2 on 5 matching bases. The CDR3 totals 16 residues. Trimming removed 3 bases from V and 3 bases from J, with 14 bases in between. CDR1 is MDHEN and CDR2 is SYDVKM in the germline V gene. The CDR3 sequence: CASSLPQPLDTGELFF. For the CDR3, the DNA is TGTGCCAGCAGTTTGCCACAACCACTAGACACCGGGGAGCTGTTTTTT.

The chain uses TRBV20-1 and TRBJ2-1; D might be TRBD1 (5 bases). Trimming stripped 5 bases from V and 2 bases from J, with 7 bases between. This CDR3 region has 12 residues. Per the germline V gene, CDR1 is DFQATT and CDR2 is SNEGSKA (reference sequence). DNA of the CDR3: TGCAGTGCTCTAGGGGCCTACAATGAGCAGTTCTTC. It codes for CSALGAYNEQFF.

This clonotype was recorded many times. This chain connects TRBV6-2 or TRBV6-3 to TRBJ1-1; D not certain. Trimming took off 6 bases at V and 2 bases at J, with 19 bases between the two ends. The CDR3 has 16 amino acids. In germline, CDR1 is MNHEY, CDR2 SVGEGT. CDR3 sequence: CASSRPLDTINTEAFF. The CDR3 DNA reads as TGTGCCAGCAGCCGTCCCCTCGACACCATAAACACTGAAGCTTTCTTT.

This clonotype has at least ten counts. The rearrangement uses TRBV6-5 and TRBJ2-3, with D unresolved. V shed 0 bases and J shed 4 bases, with 8 bases lying between them. There are 14 residues in the CDR3. CDR1 MNHEY and CDR2 SVGAGI come from the germline V gene. The CDR3 protein is CASSYSRVSDTQYF. The CDR3 nucleotides are TGTGCCAGCAGTTACTCCCGGGTGTCAGATACGCAGTATTTT.

This clonotype turned up a few times. Being one base from a much bigger clone, this may be a read error. The chain employs TRBV7-9 and TRBJ2-7; D remains ambiguous. CDR3 length: 11 amino acids. Trimming pared 5 bases from V and 7 bases from J, leaving 9 bases between. Germline V lookup: CDR1 SEHNR, CDR2 FQNEAQ (reference sequence). The CDR3 reads CASSVDREQYF. In DNA, the CDR3 is TGTGCCAGCAGCGTAGATCGGGAGCAGTACTTC.

At least ten counts were recorded for this clonotype. This chain uses TRBV11-2 with TRBJ2-1; TRBD1 matches at 10 bases. The CDR3 totals 16 residues. The germline CDR1 and CDR2 sequences are SGHAT and FQNNGV. With 5 bases clipped from V and 0 bases from J, the junction kept 4 bases outside the gene matches. The CDR3 sequence: CASSLWTGGSYNEQFF. In DNA form, the CDR3 reads TGTGCCAGCAGCCTTTGGACAGGGGGCTCCTACAATGAGCAGTTCTTC.

The table lists this clonotype with many counts. The chain has TRBV6-1 and TRBJ2-1, with D uncertain. CDR1 is MNHNS, CDR2 SASEGT, per germline. V lost 5 bases to trimming and J lost 7 bases, with 6 bases between them. There are 11 residues in the CDR3. The CDR3 spells CASSFVNEQFF. CDR3 nucleotide sequence: TGTGCCAGCAGTTTCGTGAATGAGCAGTTCTTC.

This clonotype was observed at least ten times. The V call is TRBV6-1, the J call TRBJ1-1; D is ambiguous. Germline CDR1 is MNHNS and CDR2 is SASEGT. Trimming took off 6 bases at V and 2 bases at J, with 13 bases between the two ends. The CDR3 runs 14 residues. The CDR3 coding sequence is TGTGCCAGCAGGCGACGGTCCGAAAACACTGAAGCTTTCTTT. Encoded protein: CASRRRSENTEAFF.

Here the CDR3 reads CSARVRSDGYTF. As DNA, the CDR3 is TGCAGTGCTAGAGTTAGAAGTGATGGCTACACCTTC. This chain connects TRBV20-1 to TRBJ1-2; D ambiguous. V dropped 1 base and J dropped 6 bases, with 9 bases sitting between them. From germline, CDR1 is DFQATT and CDR2 SNEGSKA (reference sequence). The CDR3 consists of 12 residues.

This clonotype was seen repeatedly, ten times or more. This chain joins TRBV30 and TRBJ1-2; D remains unclear. This CDR3 has 12 amino acids. CDR1 and CDR2 from the germline V gene are GTSNPN and SVGIG (reference sequence). V was pared by 1 base and J by 6 bases, with 9 bases between. Written as DNA, the CDR3 is TGTGCCTGGAGTGGTGAGACTAATGGCTACACCTTC. Translating it yields CAWSGETNGYTF.

This clonotype was recorded at least ten times. V and J are TRBV7-2 and TRBJ2-3; no firm D call. Trimming took off 8 bases at V and 6 bases at J, with 15 bases between the two ends. The CDR3 sequence is 13 residues long. In germline, CDR1 is SGHTA, CDR2 FQGNSA. The DNA of the CDR3 is TGTGCCAGCGGCAGTGGGGTTGGGGATACGCAGTATTTT. Its protein is CASGSGVGDTQYF.

There are many counts of this clonotype. The chain uses TRBV7-8 and TRBJ2-7, with TRBD1 as a possible D gene (6 bases). The germline V and J ends were trimmed by 5 bases and 3 bases, with 23 bases remaining between them. The CDR3 contains 17 residues. Germline V gene sequence: CDR1 SGHVS, CDR2 FQNEAQ. The CDR3 region has the DNA TGTGCCAGCAGCGGCGGCGCTGGGGGCGGAGGCCACTACGAGCAGTACTTC. It specifies CASSGGAGGGGHYEQYF.

This clonotype was seen ten or more times. This chain uses TRBV18 with TRBJ2-5; D perhaps matches TRBD2 (5 bases). Germline V gives CDR1 KGHSH, CDR2 LQKENI. Trimming cost V 3 bases and J 0 bases, with 8 bases left between them. This CDR3 comprises 14 residues. CDR3 DNA: TGTGCCAGCTCACCCTGGCGGGACCAAGAGACCCAGTACTTC. Encoded protein: CASSPWRDQETQYF.

This clonotype occurred many times. The chain is built from TRBV4-2 and TRBJ1-2, with a possible D match to TRBD1 (6 bases). The V gene lost 2 bases and the J gene lost 2 bases, with 9 bases spanning the gap. This CDR3 has 14 amino acids. From germline, CDR1 is LGHNA and CDR2 YNFKEQ. The CDR3 sequence: CASSQRGGNYGYTF. Written as DNA, the CDR3 is TGTGCCAGCAGCCAAAGGGGGGGGAACTATGGCTACACCTTC.

The genes are TRBV5-1 and TRBJ1-3; D is uncertain. V dropped 2 bases and J dropped 4 bases, with 10 bases sitting between them. This CDR3 is built from 14 residues. Germline CDR1 SGHRS, CDR2 YFSETQ. The CDR3 sequence is CASSFEVGGNTIYF. The CDR3 nucleotides read TGCGCCAGCAGCTTTGAGGTGGGCGGAAACACCATATATTTT.

As to this clonotype: A read error may account for a junction end that differs from germline. The chain links TRBV7-7 to TRBJ2-7; possible D gene TRBD2, 6 bases. CDR3 length: 14 amino acids. Germline V gives CDR1 SSHAT, CDR2 FNYEAQ (reference sequence). The CDR3 here is CASSLAAGSYEQYF. CDR3 in DNA: TGTGCTAGCAGCTTAGCGGCCGGTTCCTACGAGCAGTACTTC.

The V call is TRBV6-2 or TRBV6-3, the J call TRBJ2-1; a weak D match, TRBD2 (7 bases). The CDR3 loop spans 16 amino acids. CDR1 and CDR2 (germline): MNHEY, SVGEGT. V was cut by 0 bases and J by 2 bases, with 11 bases left in between. CDR3 loop: CASSYSGGRAYNEQFF. The CDR3 nucleotides read TGTGCCAGCAGTTACTCAGGGGGGAGGGCCTACAATGAGCAGTTCTTC.

This clonotype has just a few counts. This chain links TRBV7-9 with TRBJ1-4, with 9 bases identical to TRBD1. J was trimmed by 5 bases and V by 7 bases; bases with no gene match: 8. This CDR3 comprises 15 residues. Germline V gene lookup returns CDR1 SEHNR and CDR2 FQNEAQ (reference sequence). In nucleotides, the CDR3 is TGTGCCAGCAACGACCCCGGGACAGGGAATGAAAAACTGTTTTTT. Translating it yields CASNDPGTGNEKLFF.

There are a few counts of this clonotype. The chain uses TRBV7-3 and TRBJ1-1; TRBD1 matches 8 bases. V shed 6 bases, J shed 4 bases, and the junction held 13 bases outside the gene matches. CDR1 and CDR2 from the germline V gene are SGHTA and FQGTGA. The CDR3 has 16 amino acids. CDR3 bases: TGTGCCAGCAGTAGGATGCCAGGGGGCGTCGGCACTGAAGCTTTCTTT. Residues: CASSRMPGGVGTEAFF.

This clonotype occurred many times. This chain connects TRBV3-1 to TRBJ2-5; D remains ambiguous. Germline CDR1 is LGHDT and CDR2 is YNNKEL (reference sequence). V gave up 8 bases and J gave up 5 bases, with 15 bases separating them. This CDR3 has 13 residues. The chain's CDR3 is CASRIQVSETQYF. In DNA, the CDR3 is TGTGCCAGCCGAATTCAGGTGTCGGAGACCCAGTACTTC.

The chain combines TRBV5-1 with TRBJ2-7; D is perhaps TRBD1 or TRBD2 (5 bases each). Per germline, CDR1 SGHRS and CDR2 YFSETQ. Trimming removed 0 bases at V and 2 bases at J, with 12 bases between. The CDR3 is 15 amino acids. CDR3 residues: CASSLAYGTTYEQYF. The CDR3 DNA reads as TGCGCCAGCAGCTTGGCCTATGGGACCACCTACGAGCAGTACTTC.

This rearrangement joins TRBV15 to TRBJ2-1; 8 bases match TRBD2. V lost 3 bases, J lost 5 bases, and 3 bases stayed unmatched. Germline V gene data show CDR1 as LNHNV and CDR2 as YYDKDF (reference sequence). The CDR3 loop spans 14 amino acids. The CDR3 DNA is TGTGCCACCAGCAGTTTTAGCGGGGACAATGAGCAGTTCTTC. It codes for CATSSFSGDNEQFF.

This clonotype was detected many times. This chain links TRBV28 with TRBJ2-1; D not certain. Germline V gives CDR1 MDHEN, CDR2 SYDVKM. V gave up 6 bases and J gave up 8 bases, with 17 bases separating them. The CDR3 runs 14 residues. The CDR3 nucleotides read TGTGCCAGCAGACGACTCTTACCGGGCGATGAGCAGTTCTTC. Encoded protein: CASRRLLPGDEQFF. Looking up the rest from reference TRBV28 and TRBJ2-1 gives the full variable domain: DVKVTQSSRYLVKRTGEKVFLECVQDMDHENMFWYRQDPGLGLRLIYFSYDVKMKEKGDIPEGYSVSREKKERFSLILESASTNQTSMYLCASRRLLPGDEQFFGPGTRLTVL.

The sample holds many counts of this clonotype. DNA of the CDR3: TGTGCCAGCAGTAGGACAGGCAACTATGGCTACACCTTC. It codes for CASSRTGNYGYTF. This chain connects TRBV6-1 to TRBJ1-2, with 7 positions matching TRBD1. Germline CDR1 reads MNHNS; CDR2 reads SASEGT. V was clipped by 5 bases and J by 2 bases; unmatched bases: 2. This CDR3 has 13 amino acids.

The rearrangement uses TRBV19 and TRBJ2-3, with 7 bases that match TRBD2. The germline gives CDR1 LNHDA, CDR2 SQIVND (reference sequence). The CDR3 runs to 17 residues. The V segment lost 3 bases and the J segment 3 bases; nucleotides outside the gene matches: 12. In nucleotides, the CDR3 is TGTGCCAGTAGTATCTCCCCGGCGGGAGTGAGTACAGATACGCAGTATTTT. This encodes CASSISPAGVSTDTQYF.

Ten or more counts support this clonotype. This rearrangement joins TRBV4-1 to TRBJ2-3; 10 bases map to TRBD2. The V and J ends lost 8 bases and 1 base, in that order; junction bases with no gene match: 6. CDR3 size: 15 residues. Germline V lookup: CDR1 MGHRA, CDR2 YSYEKL. This CDR3 reads CASRAGGPGTDTQYF. The CDR3 nucleotides are TGCGCCAGCCGAGCGGGAGGGCCAGGCACAGATACGCAGTATTTT.

The chain couples TRBV7-8 to TRBJ1-5; D is unclear. From germline, CDR1 is SGHVS and CDR2 FQNEAQ. The length of the CDR3 is 15 residues. Trimming shortened V by 1 base and J by 3 bases, and 10 bases separated the two germline ends. The CDR3 loop is CASSLVAGSNQPQHF. The DNA of the CDR3 is TGTGCCAGCAGCTTAGTGGCAGGATCCAATCAGCCCCAGCATTTT. The full variable domain, in which reference TRBV7-8 and TRBJ1-5 provide the parts outside the CDR3, is GAGVSQSPRYKVAKRGQDVALRCDPISGHVSLFWYQQALGQGPEFLTYFQNEAQLDKSGLPSDRFFAERPEGSVSTLKIQRTQQEDSAVYLCASSLVAGSNQPQHFGDGTRLSIL.